This T cell receptor (beta chain) comes out of a study of blood T cell repertoires in COVID-19 (dated by TCRdb to 2020 to 2022). Notes on the research overall: Samples covering the acute and convalescent phases of COVID-19 were provided by collaborators in the United States, Italy and Spain. Sample metadata almost always included a de-identified subject ID, COVID-19 status, age in years and sex. The repertoires were made available in a free public database intended to serve as a resource for research on the immune response to SARS-CoV-2. The dataset comprised deeply sampled blood TCRbeta repertoires from subjects exposed to, actively infected with, or recovered from COVID-19. The prospective study material was composed of cDNA or gDNA derived from T cells, B-cell-depleted T cells, or PBMCs. Where HLA class I and class II types were available, the types were taken from metadata supplied by the sample provider, not from assay-based typing. Samples came from the ongoing ImmuneRACE study (first 160 participants) plus 1,254 subjects from 6 global collaborators. General findings and caveats noted by the study authors: How much clinical and demographic metadata was included differed by source and by participant, and the metadata was provided uncurated.

This clone was counted a few times. Its antigen is unknown. Per-base qualities were not stored, and no clone one base away is much larger. V lost 6 bases and J lost 10 bases, and the count of bases not matched to a germline gene is 8. The CDR3 sequence holds 12 residues, the cysteine and phenylalanine included. The CDR3 DNA has 36 bases and is translated from base 1. The germline V gene yields SNHLY for CDR1 and FYNNEI for CDR2. Whole blood was collected in K2EDTA tubes by collaborating institutions according to the institutions' own protocols. For TCRbeta analysis, collaborator samples were shipped as frozen whole blood, as isolated PBMCs, or as DNA extracted from either sample type. TCRbeta CDR3 regions were amplified from genomic DNA by means of the immunoSEQ Assay, a bias-controlled multiplex PCR. As for the original processing: Nucleated cell counts per sample were estimated from amplification of reference gene primers within the assay. To quantify the absolute abundance of each unique TCRbeta CDR3 rearrangement, sequence reads were collapsed and filtered. For each sample, productive Simpson clonality was calculated by taking the square root of Simpson's diversity index across productive rearrangements. TCRdb took over this immuneACCESS table, retaining in-frame rearrangements with V and J assigned. Such tables are incomplete; in checked studies, under half of the missing clones stem from an unresolved V gene, and the remainder is unexplained. From that table come the V and J calls and clone size; the DNA was used to work out D and trimming. This sample gives 150,000 to 200,000 clones in total; under 95% of them show up just once. The ten largest clones add up to roughly a sixth of the sample.

Recombination linked TRBV2 to TRBJ1-1, and 7 junction bases match TRBD1. The source material was peripheral blood. The origin of this receptor is a man aged 60 to 75 with active or convalescent COVID-19. In nucleotide form, the sequence is TGTGCCAGCAGATTGCCCCAGGGGGGAGCTTTCTTT. It codes for CASRLPQGGAFF. Full variable domain (CDR3 extended with the reference TRBV2 and TRBJ1-1 proteins): EPEVTQTPSHQVTQMGQEVILRCVPISNHLYFYWYRQILGQKVEFLVSFYNNEISEKSEIFDDQFSVERPDGSNFTLKIRSTKLEDSAMYFCASRLPQGGAFFGQGTRLTVV.